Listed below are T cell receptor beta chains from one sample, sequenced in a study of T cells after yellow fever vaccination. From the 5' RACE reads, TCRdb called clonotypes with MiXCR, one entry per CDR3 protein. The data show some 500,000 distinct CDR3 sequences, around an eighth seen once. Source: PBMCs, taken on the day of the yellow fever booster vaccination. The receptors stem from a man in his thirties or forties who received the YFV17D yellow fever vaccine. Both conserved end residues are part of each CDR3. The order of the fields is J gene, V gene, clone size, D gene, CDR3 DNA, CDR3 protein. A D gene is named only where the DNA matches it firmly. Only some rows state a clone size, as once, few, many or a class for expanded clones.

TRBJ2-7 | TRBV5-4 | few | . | TGTGCCAGCAGCTTGGCCCCTGGCAGCTCCTACGAGCAGTACTTC | CASSLAPGSSYEQYF
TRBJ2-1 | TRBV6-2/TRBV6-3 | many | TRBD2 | TGTGCCAGCACCCTAGCGGGCCTCTACAATGAGCAGTTCTTC | CASTLAGLYNEQFF
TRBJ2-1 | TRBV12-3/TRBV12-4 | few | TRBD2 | TGTGCCAGCACCTTAGCGGGATTTGAGCAGTTCTTC | CASTLAGFEQFF
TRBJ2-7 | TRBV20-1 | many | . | TGCAGTGCTAGACCAGGGACTGGACGCGAGCAGTACTTC | CSARPGTGREQYF
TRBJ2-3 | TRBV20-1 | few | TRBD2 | TGCAGTGCTAGGACTAGCGGGAGGGCAGGGGATACGCAGTATTTT | CSARTSGRAGDTQYF
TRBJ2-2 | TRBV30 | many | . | TGTGCCTGGAGTGTACGTGGCGCCTACACCGGGGAGCTGTTTTTT | CAWSVRGAYTGELFF
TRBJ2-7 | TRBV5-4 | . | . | TGTGCCAGCAGCCATCCATCGACCTACGAGCAGTACTTC | CASSHPSTYEQYF
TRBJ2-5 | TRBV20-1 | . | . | TGCAGTGCTAGATCGACTGGCCTTGAGACCCAGTACTTC | CSARSTGLETQYF
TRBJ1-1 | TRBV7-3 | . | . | TGTGCCAGCAGCTTAGAAACAGAGAGTGAAGCTTTCTTT | CASSLETESEAFF
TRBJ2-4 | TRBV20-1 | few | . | TGCAGTGCTAGGAGGGGGAAAAACATTCAGTACTTC | CSARRGKNIQYF
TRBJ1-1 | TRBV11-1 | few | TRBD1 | TGTGCCAGCAGCTTAGCGTGGCGGGACAGGGAAACTGAAGCTTTCTTT | CASSLAWRDRETEAFF
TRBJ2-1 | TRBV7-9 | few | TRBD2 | TGTGCCAGCAGCTTAGTACTAGCGGGAGGTAATGAGCAGTTCTTC | CASSLVLAGGNEQFF
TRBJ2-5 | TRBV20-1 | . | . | TGCAGTGCTAGGATAGTAGGAGAGACCCAGTACTTC | CSARIVGETQYF
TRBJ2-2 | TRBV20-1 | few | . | TGCAGTGCCACTAGGGAGGACACCGGGGAGCTGTTTTTT | CSATREDTGELFF
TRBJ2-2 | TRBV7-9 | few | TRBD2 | TGTGCCAGCAGCTGGCGGACTAGCTCGGCCACCGGGGAGCTGTTTTTT | CASSWRTSSATGELFF
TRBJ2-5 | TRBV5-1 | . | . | TGCGCCAGCAGCGAATCGGAGAGTGAGACCCAGTACTTC | CASSESESETQYF
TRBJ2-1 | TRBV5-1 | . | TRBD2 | TGCGCCAGCAGCCCGCGACTAGCGTACAACAATGAGCAGTTCTTC | CASSPRLAYNNEQFF
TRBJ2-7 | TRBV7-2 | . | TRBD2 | TGTGCCAGCAGCTTAGAGGGGACTAGCGGGACCTACGAGCAGTACTTC | CASSLEGTSGTYEQYF
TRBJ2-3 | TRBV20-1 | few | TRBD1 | TGCAGTGCTAGTGACAGGGGAGGAGACACAGATACGCAGTATTTT | CSASDRGGDTDTQYF
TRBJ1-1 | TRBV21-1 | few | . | TGTGCCAGCAGAACGCGGCCGTGCCAGGGAGCTTTCTTT | CASRTRPCQGAFF
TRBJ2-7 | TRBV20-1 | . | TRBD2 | TGCAGTGCTGCCCTGGAGCGGGAGAACCACGAGCAGTACTTC | CSAALERENHEQYF
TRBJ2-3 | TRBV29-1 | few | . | TGCAGCGTTGAAGATATTAGAGTTACGCAGTATTTT | CSVEDIRVTQYF
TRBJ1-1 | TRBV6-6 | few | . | TGTGCCAGCACTCCGCGTGGTTCGACTGAAGCTTTCTTT | CASTPRGSTEAFF
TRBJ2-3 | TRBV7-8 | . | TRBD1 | TGTGCCAGCAGCTCTCGGGACAGACTTCTCACAGATACGCAGTATTTT | CASSSRDRLLTDTQYF
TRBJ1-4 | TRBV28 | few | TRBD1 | TGTGCCAGCAGCCCTTGGGGGACAGGGGGTGAAAAACTGTTTTTT | CASSPWGTGGEKLFF
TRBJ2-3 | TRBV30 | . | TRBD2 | TGTGCCTGGAGTGTAGGTGTAGTAGCGGGACGCACAGATACGCAGTATTTT | CAWSVGVVAGRTDTQYF
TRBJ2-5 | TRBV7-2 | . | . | TGTGCCAGCAGCTCTTATCAAGCGGTATCGAGGACCCAGTACTTC | CASSSYQAVSRTQYF
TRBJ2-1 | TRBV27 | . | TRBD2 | TGTGCCAGCAGTTTACCCGTTGTCGGGACGGGAGGATACAATGAGCAGTTCTTC | CASSLPVVGTGGYNEQFF
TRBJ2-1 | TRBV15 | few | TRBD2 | TGTGCCACCAGCCGCAGCGGGAGGGCTTATGATGAGCAGTTCTTC | CATSRSGRAYDEQFF
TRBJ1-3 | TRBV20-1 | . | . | TGCAGTGCTAGAGATGGGGGTGCTGGAAACACCATATATTTT | CSARDGGAGNTIYF
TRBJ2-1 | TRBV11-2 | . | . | TGTGCCAGCAGCTCCCCCGGGCTGTCTGAGCAGTTCTTC | CASSSPGLSEQFF
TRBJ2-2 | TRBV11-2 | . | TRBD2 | TGTGCCAGCAGCTTATTACTAGCGGGAAACACCGGGGAGCTGTTTTTT | CASSLLLAGNTGELFF
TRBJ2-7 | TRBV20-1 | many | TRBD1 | TGCAGTGCTCCTTCCGGGACAGGGGCCTACGAGCAGTACTTC | CSAPSGTGAYEQYF
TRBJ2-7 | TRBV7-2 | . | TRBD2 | TGTGCCAGCAGCCCAGGGACTAGCGGGATAACCCAGGAGCAGTACTTC | CASSPGTSGITQEQYF
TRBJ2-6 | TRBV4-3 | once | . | TGCGCCAGCAGCCAAGAAACATCTGGGGCCAACGTCCTGACTTTC | CASSQETSGANVLTF
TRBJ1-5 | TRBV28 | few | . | TGTGCCAGCAGTTTCTGGAGAGGGCCAGGCAATCAGCCCCAGCATTTT | CASSFWRGPGNQPQHF
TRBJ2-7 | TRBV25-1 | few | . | TGTGCCAGCAGTGAATGGCATAAGCAGTACTTC | CASSEWHKQYF